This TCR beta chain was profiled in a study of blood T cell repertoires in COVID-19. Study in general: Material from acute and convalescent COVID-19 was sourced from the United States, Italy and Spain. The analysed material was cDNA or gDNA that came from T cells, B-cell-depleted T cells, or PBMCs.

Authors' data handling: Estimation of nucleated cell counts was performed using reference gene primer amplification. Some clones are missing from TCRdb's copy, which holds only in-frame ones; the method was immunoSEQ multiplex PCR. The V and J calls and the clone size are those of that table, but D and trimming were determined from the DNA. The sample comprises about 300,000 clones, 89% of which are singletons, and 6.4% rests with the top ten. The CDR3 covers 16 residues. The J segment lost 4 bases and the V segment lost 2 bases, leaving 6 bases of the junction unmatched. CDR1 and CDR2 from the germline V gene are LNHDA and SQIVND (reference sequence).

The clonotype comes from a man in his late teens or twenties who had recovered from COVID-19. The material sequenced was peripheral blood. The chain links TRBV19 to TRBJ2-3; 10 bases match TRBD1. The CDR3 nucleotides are TGTGCCAGTAGTATACTTTCCGGGACAGGGGCAGATACGCAGTATTTT. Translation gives CASSILSGTGADTQYF.